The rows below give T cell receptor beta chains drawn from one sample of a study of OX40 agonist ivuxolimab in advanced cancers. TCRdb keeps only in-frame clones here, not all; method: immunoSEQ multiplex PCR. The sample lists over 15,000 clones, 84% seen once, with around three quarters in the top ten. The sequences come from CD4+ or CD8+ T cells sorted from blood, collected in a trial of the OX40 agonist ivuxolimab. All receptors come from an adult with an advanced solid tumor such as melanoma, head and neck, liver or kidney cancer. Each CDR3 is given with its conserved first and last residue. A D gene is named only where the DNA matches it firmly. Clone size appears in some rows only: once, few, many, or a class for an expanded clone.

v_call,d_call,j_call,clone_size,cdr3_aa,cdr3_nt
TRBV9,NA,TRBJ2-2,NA,CASSVDPTHYTGELFF,TGTGCCAGCAGCGTCGACCCAACACATTACACCGGGGAGCTGTTTTTT
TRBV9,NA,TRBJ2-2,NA,CASSTVNTGELFF,TGTGCCAGCAGCACAGTGAACACCGGGGAGCTGTTTTTT
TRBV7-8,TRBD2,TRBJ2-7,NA,CASSPAGGSYEQYF,TGTGCCAGCAGCCCCGCGGGGGGTTCATACGAGCAGTACTTC
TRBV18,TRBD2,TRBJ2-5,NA,CATSNAGAETQYF,TGTGCCACATCGAATGCGGGAGCAGAGACCCAGTACTTC
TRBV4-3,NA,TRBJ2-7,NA,CASSQVHGRIYEQYF,TGCGCCAGCAGCCAAGTCCACGGACGGATCTACGAGCAGTACTTC
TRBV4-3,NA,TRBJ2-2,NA,CASSPGSGELFF,TGCGCCAGCAGCCCTGGCTCCGGGGAGCTGTTTTTT
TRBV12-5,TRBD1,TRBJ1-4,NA,CASGFLTGQVNEKLFF,TGTGCTAGTGGTTTTCTAACGGGACAGGTTAATGAAAAACTGTTTTTT
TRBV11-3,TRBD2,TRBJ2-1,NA,CASSLTLAGYDEQFF,TGTGCCAGCAGCTTAACACTAGCGGGATATGATGAGCAGTTCTTC
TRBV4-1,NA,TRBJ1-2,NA,CASSPGGGLSLNYGYTF,TGCGCCAGCAGCCCTGGGGGGGGCCTCTCCTTAAACTATGGCTACACCTTC
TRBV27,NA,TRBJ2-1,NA,CASSPGQGRREQFF,TGTGCCAGCAGCCCGGGGCAGGGGAGGCGTGAGCAGTTCTTC
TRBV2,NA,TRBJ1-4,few,CASSAAGGASEKLFF,TGTGCCAGCAGTGCGGCGGGGGGCGCAAGTGAAAAACTGTTTTTT
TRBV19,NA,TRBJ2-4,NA,CASSIAQGVLAKNIQYF,TGTGCCAGTAGTATAGCACAGGGAGTTCTAGCCAAAAACATTCAGTACTTC
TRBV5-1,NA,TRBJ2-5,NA,CASSLEMGAGWETQYF,TGCGCCAGCAGCTTGGAGATGGGCGCGGGTTGGGAGACCCAGTACTTC
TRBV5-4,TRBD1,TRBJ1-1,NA,CASSSVPGQGRTEAFF,TGTGCCAGCAGCTCGGTCCCGGGACAGGGTCGTACTGAAGCTTTCTTT
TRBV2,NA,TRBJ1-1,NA,CASSSRGNGLNTEAFF,TGTGCCAGCAGCTCGAGGGGTAACGGACTGAACACTGAAGCTTTCTTT
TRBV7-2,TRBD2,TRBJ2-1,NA,CASSFPTSGSSYNEQFF,TGTGCCAGCAGCTTCCCGACTAGCGGGAGTTCCTACAATGAGCAGTTCTTC
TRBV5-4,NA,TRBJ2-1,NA,CASSLTGSYNEQFF,TGTGCCAGCAGCTTGACTGGCTCCTACAATGAGCAGTTCTTC
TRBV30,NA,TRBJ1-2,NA,CAWGTSQYYGYTF,TGTGCCTGGGGCACGAGCCAGTACTATGGCTACACCTTC
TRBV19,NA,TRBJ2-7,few,CASSMGDGPYEQYF,TGTGCCAGTAGTATGGGGGACGGCCCCTACGAGCAGTACTTC
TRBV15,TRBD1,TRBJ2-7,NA,CATSMPGQGYEQYF,TGTGCCACCAGCATGCCGGGACAGGGGTACGAGCAGTACTTC
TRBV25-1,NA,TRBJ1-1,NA,CASSYVGNTEAFF,TGTGCCAGCAGCTATGTCGGGAACACTGAAGCTTTCTTT
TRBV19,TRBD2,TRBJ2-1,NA,CASKPAGGDNEQFF,TGTGCCAGTAAACCTGCGGGAGGTGACAATGAGCAGTTCTTC
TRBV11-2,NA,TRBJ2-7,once,CASSPSGGRREQYF,TGTGCCAGCAGCCCCTCTGGCGGCAGGCGGGAGCAGTACTTC
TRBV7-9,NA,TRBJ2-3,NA,CASSLGLAKNTDTQYF,TGTGCCAGCAGCTTAGGATTAGCGAAGAACACAGATACGCAGTATTTT
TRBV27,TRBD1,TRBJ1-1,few,CASRSGQLNTEAFF,TGTGCCAGCCGTTCGGGACAGTTGAACACTGAAGCTTTCTTT
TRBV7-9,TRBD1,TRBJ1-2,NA,CASNPPGRGRGYGYTF,TGTGCCAGCAACCCCCCCGGCAGGGGGCGCGGCTATGGCTACACCTTC
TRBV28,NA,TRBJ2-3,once,CASSSGTLTDTQYF,TGTGCCAGCAGTTCGGGGACCCTCACAGATACGCAGTATTTT
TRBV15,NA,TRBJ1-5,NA,CATSVSRFAAANQPQHF,TGTGCCACCAGCGTCAGCCGATTTGCGGCGGCCAATCAGCCCCAGCATTTT
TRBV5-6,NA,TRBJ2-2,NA,CASSLGAGAGELFF,TGTGCCAGCAGCTTAGGGGCAGGCGCCGGGGAGCTGTTTTTT
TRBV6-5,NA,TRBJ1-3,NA,CASSYSIGDTIYF,TGTGCCAGCAGTTACTCGATTGGGGACACCATATATTTT
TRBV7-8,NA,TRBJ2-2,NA,CASSLVPANTGELFF,TGTGCCAGCAGCTTGGTCCCGGCGAACACCGGGGAGCTGTTTTTT
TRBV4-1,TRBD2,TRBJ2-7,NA,CASSQPGTSGVYEQYF,TGCGCCAGCAGCCAGCCCGGGACTAGCGGAGTCTACGAGCAGTACTTC
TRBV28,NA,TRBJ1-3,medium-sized,CASSLLQGNTIYF,TGTGCCAGCAGTTTACTACAGGGAAACACCATATATTTT
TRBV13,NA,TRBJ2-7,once,CASSPVARDISYEQYF,TGTGCCAGCAGCCCCGTTGCGAGGGACATCTCCTACGAGCAGTACTTC
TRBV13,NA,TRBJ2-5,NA,CASSVQTQLQETQYF,TGTGCCAGCAGCGTCCAAACCCAACTACAAGAGACCCAGTACTTC
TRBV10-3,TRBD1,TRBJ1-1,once,CATRDRGVYAEAFF,TGTGCCACCCGAGACAGGGGCGTTTACGCTGAAGCTTTCTTT
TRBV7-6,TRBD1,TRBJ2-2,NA,CASSLRDRDTGELFF,TGTGCCAGCAGCCTCCGGGACAGGGACACCGGGGAGCTGTTTTTT
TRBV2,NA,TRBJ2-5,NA,CASNGGVEETQYF,TGTGCCAGCAACGGGGGCGTAGAAGAGACCCAGTACTTC
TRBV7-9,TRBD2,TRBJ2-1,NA,CASSLASEGGRWVYNEQFF,TGTGCCAGCAGCTTAGCGTCAGAAGGCGGGAGATGGGTTTACAATGAGCAGTTCTTC
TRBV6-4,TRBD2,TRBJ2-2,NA,CASSDLAGDTGELFF,TGTGCCAGCAGTGACCTAGCGGGAGACACCGGGGAGCTGTTTTTT
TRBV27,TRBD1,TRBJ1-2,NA,CASGGTGGLVNYGYTF,TGTGCCAGCGGGGGGACAGGGGGCCTCGTGAACTATGGCTACACCTTC
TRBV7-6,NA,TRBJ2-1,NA,CASSPRLGVNEQFF,TGTGCCAGCAGTCCCCGGTTAGGGGTCAATGAGCAGTTCTTC
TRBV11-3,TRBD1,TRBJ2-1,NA,CASSMGQGYNEQFF,TGTGCCAGCAGCATGGGACAGGGGTACAATGAGCAGTTCTTC